This T cell receptor beta chain was observed in a study of OX40 agonist ivuxolimab in advanced cancers. The study in broad terms: Ivuxolimab was a fully human IgG2 agonistic monoclonal antibody targeting the costimulatory receptor OX40 (CD134). Intravenous ivuxolimab was administered to patients every 2 weeks at six dose levels: 0.01, 0.1, 0.3, 1.5, 3 and 10 mg/kg. Of the approximately 50 patients in dose escalation, about 20 had hepatocellular carcinoma, roughly 15 had melanoma, 9 had renal cell carcinoma and 9 had head and neck cancer. In the dose-escalation cohort, approximately 82% of patients were male, and the mean age was roughly 56 years with a range of about 20 to 80. Prior anti-PD-1, anti-PD-L1 or anti-CTLA-4 therapy was permitted, and checkpoint inhibitors had been received by roughly two fifths of dose-escalation patients. Partial responses were achieved by three dose-escalation patients, of whom one had hepatocellular carcinoma and two had cutaneous melanoma. Peripheral TCRbeta sequencing was intended to test whether TCR sequence diversity was altered and clonal T-cell expansion was caused by ivuxolimab. The paper describes the monotherapy dose-escalation part (N of about 50 patients) of the phase I trial of ivuxolimab.

Trimmed from V: 3 bases; trimmed from J: 7 bases; junction bases lacking a gene match: 1. Inclusive of the bounding cysteine and phenylalanine, the CDR3 is 15 residues long. The DNA shown is the 45-base CDR3, in frame from base 1. CDR1 and CDR2, per the germline V gene (reference sequence), are MNHEY and SMNVEV. Patients with a history of autoimmune disease or receiving systemic immunosuppression were excluded from the trial. Peripheral blood for TCR sequencing was collected from all dose cohorts at baseline, on cycle 4 day 1, and on cycle 7 day 1. Samples came from an open-label, multicenter, first-in-human phase I dose-escalation trial of ivuxolimab. Adults with locally advanced or metastatic melanoma, renal cell, hepatocellular, or head and neck squamous cell carcinoma were enrolled in the trial. Before TCR sequencing, CD4+ T cells and CD8+ T cells were sorted from peripheral blood as separate populations.

Genomic DNA was extracted from sorted cells for sequencing of the TCRbeta CDR3 region. The immunoSEQ Assay was used to sequence the TCRbeta CDR3 regions. This immuneACCESS table, as held by TCRdb, lists in-frame sequences with V and J called but not all clones. Of the missing ones, under half trace to an unresolved V gene in checked studies; the others have no known cause. The sample table records about 36,000 clones; 60% to 80% of these occur just once. 20% to 25% of the sample is taken by the ten largest. What the work shows at the level of the full study, not this receptor alone: On average, CD8+ T cells showed more expanded clones than CD4+ T cells after ivuxolimab. At doses of 0.1 to 3.0 mg/kg, clonal expansion of both CD4+ and CD8+ blood T cells was observed from baseline to week 6. Low levels of normalized T-cell clonal expansion were also seen in some nonresponding patients. Antigen specificity was not determined for the clonally expanded peripheral T cells. Partial responders in the 0.1-3.0 mg/kg groups had among the lowest normalized peripheral clonal expansion, especially among CD8+ T cells.

Comments on this clone: What antigen it recognizes has not been identified. Base qualities are missing; no much larger clone stands one base away.

The source material was CD4+ or CD8+ T cells sorted from blood, sampled in a trial of the OX40 agonist ivuxolimab. The TCR was taken from an adult with an advanced solid tumor such as melanoma, head and neck, liver or kidney cancer. The chain links TRBV27 with TRBJ2-1; 15 bases in the middle match TRBD2. The CDR3 region reads CASSFGTSGRNEQFF. At the DNA level, the sequence is TGTGCCAGCAGTTTCGGGACTAGCGGGAGGAATGAGCAGTTCTTC.